These T cell receptor beta chains were read from a single sample in a study of CD8+ T cells in alopecia areata. TCRdb's table, derived via immunoSEQ multiplex PCR, lists solely in-frame clones and lacks some. This table holds 110,000 or so clones, 56% found once. The source was CD4+ T cells sorted from blood, collected at week 24, from a patient treated with tofacitinib. The source of these receptors is a human donor with alopecia areata. Both conserved end residues are trimmed from each CDR3. Each record gives: V gene, CDR3 protein.

TRBV29-1 SVAENYGYT
TRBV27 ASTPDRGDSPLH
TRBV7-2 ASSPRTGGGTDTQY
TRBV30 AWRISGGAYNEQF
TRBV4-3 ASSPSGEGFYGYT
TRBV7-9 ASSRPGSPYGYT
TRBV6-5 ASSYALGLSTGELF
TRBV29-1 SVDGQETNYGYT
TRBV28 ASTGQGSETQY
TRBV30 AWSAGDYYSNQPQH
TRBV29-1 SVASYNEQF
TRBV6-5 ASGGSHSGANVLT
TRBV29-1 SVAGGQGYTEAF
TRBV9 ASSARTGGYEQY
TRBV29-1 SVGGQETQY
TRBV6-1 ASSETDQGGYT
TRBV30 AWSVRRGVREKLF
TRBV6-5 ASSTPGGPGEQY
TRBV29-1 SVEEKGGHTDTQY
TRBV30 AWSGLAKNIQY
TRBV5-1 ASSFVPGETQY
TRBV28 ASSILAGTGSWQY
TRBV19 ASKVEQNSNQPQH
TRBV4-1 ASSPYGYSEQY
TRBV14 ASSQDPDTGELF
TRBV10-3 AISLQGDEQY
TRBV25-1 ASRLDGNEKLF
TRBV7-9 ASSSPGAGITGELF
TRBV30 ASLEGNYGYT
TRBV5-1 ASSNDYGYT
TRBV29-1 SVQSGTGDRNTEAF
TRBV7-2 ASSFSSIGADGYT
TRBV10-3 AISESISRVGQPQH
TRBV7-2 ASSQRGNQPQH
TRBV5-4 ASSRDTQETQY
TRBV29-1 SVMDRGFLTNYGYT
TRBV6-5 ASSYSMAGRPYEQY
TRBV7-9 ASSFQNQPQH
TRBV27 ASSRTGSPLH
TRBV25-1 ASTMGEGYGYT
TRBV7-2 ASSSQGTRGEKLF
TRBV4-1 ASSRGAREQF
TRBV6-5 ASSYSRTGTQETQY
TRBV30 AWSDRGSNSPLH
TRBV5-1 ASSLTTGDQETQY
TRBV6-5 ASGNRGGEETQY
TRBV30 AWGTGSTDTQY
TRBV5-1 ASSHGRGNEKLF
TRBV29-1 SVYSSGNTIY
TRBV7-2 ASSLAGRSGANVLT
TRBV18 ASSPSRGKLF
TRBV11-1 ASSFTGQGYYT
TRBV7-2 ASSPPAAWEQF
TRBV5-1 ASSYEGLGNQPQH
TRBV27 ASQGEAF
TRBV10-3 AISEGTGINQPQH
TRBV7-8 ASSLWGSSTDTQY